Listed here are 18 T cell receptor beta chains from one sample, sequenced in a study of Ad26.COV2.S vaccination and SARS-CoV-2 variants. Treatment defined: some 20 received Ad26.COV2.S at low or high dose, single or two shots; about 5 received placebo; per-sample allocation not given. Following the first vaccine or placebo injection, samples were taken on day 63. Clones were sequenced by immunoSEQ multiplex PCR, and TCRdb holds only the in-frame ones, with some missing. Among some 290,000 clones, about 86% were seen once, and the ten largest hold approximately 1.9%. Here the sequenced sample was peripheral blood, taken in a trial of Ad26.COV2.S vaccine versus placebo. The receptor set was obtained from a person between 18 and 60 years old who received the Ad26.COV2.S COVID-19 vaccine or a placebo.

The J gene is TRBJ1-4, the V gene TRBV19; the D gene is possibly TRBD1 (5 bases). V was shortened by 4 bases and J by 13 bases, with 19 bases between the two germline ends. CDR1 and CDR2 (germline): LNHDA, SQIVND (reference sequence). The CDR3 has 14 residues. The CDR3 DNA reads TGTGCCAGTAGTAAATGGGGGACGGCCGGGGTACTGTTTTTT. Encoded protein: CASSKWGTAGVLFF.

The V gene is TRBV6-5, the J gene TRBJ2-1; weak D call: TRBD1 (6 bases). The germline CDR1 and CDR2 sequences are MNHEY and SVGAGI. This CDR3 comprises 15 residues. Trimming took off 7 bases at V and 8 bases at J, with 21 bases between the two ends. The CDR3 DNA is TGTGCCAGCACCTCCATGGCCCAGGGGTGGGATGAGCAGTTCTTC. It yields the protein CASTSMAQGWDEQFF.

The V gene is TRBV9, the J gene TRBJ2-3, with D possibly being TRBD2 (6 bases). The CDR3 is 15 amino acids. CDR1 is SGDLS, CDR2 YYNGEE, per germline. The V end was cut by 2 bases, the J end by 4 bases, with 14 bases between. The CDR3 sequence is CASSVVGGVPDTQYF. CDR3 coding DNA: TGTGCCAGCAGCGTCGTCGGGGGAGTTCCAGATACGCAGTATTTT.

The chain joins TRBV27 to TRBJ1-4; D unresolved. This CDR3 has 14 amino acids. The V end was cut by 3 bases, the J end by 3 bases, with 8 bases between. Germline-derived CDR1 and CDR2 are MNHEY and SMNVEV (reference sequence). CDR3 in amino acids: CASSFPTANEKLFF. The DNA of the CDR3 is TGTGCCAGCAGTTTCCCGACTGCTAATGAAAAACTGTTTTTT.

The genes are TRBV6-1 and TRBJ2-7; D tentatively reads TRBD1 or TRBD2 (5 bases each). Trimming left V 3 bases short and J 1 base short, with 10 bases between. CDR3 size: 14 residues. Per germline, CDR1 MNHNS and CDR2 SASEGT. The DNA for the CDR3 is TGTGCCAGCAGTGAGGTGTGGGGGTCCTACGAGCAGTACTTC. Its translation is CASSEVWGSYEQYF.

The chain combines TRBV4-1 with TRBJ2-1, with 13 bases fitting TRBD2. The germline V gene encodes CDR1 MGHRA and CDR2 YSYEKL. The CDR3 is 17 amino acids. V was clipped by 4 bases and J by 5 bases; unmatched bases: 8. The CDR3 sequence is CASSPKTSGGPNNEQFF. The DNA for the CDR3 is TGCGCCAGCAGCCCGAAGACTAGCGGGGGGCCAAACAATGAGCAGTTCTTC.

The genes are TRBV5-1 and TRBJ2-2, with 8 bases identical to TRBD1. The CDR3 is made up of 15 amino acids. CDR1 is SGHRS, CDR2 YFSETQ, per germline. Trimming cost V 1 base and J 5 bases; bases outside gene matches: 4. CDR3 amino acids: CASSLQGAATGELFF. CDR3 bases: TGCGCCAGCAGCTTGCAGGGGGCCGCGACCGGGGAGCTGTTTTTT.

This chain connects TRBV6-1 to TRBJ1-6; TRBD1 aligns across 12 bases. Trimming removed 4 bases from V and 7 bases from J; junction bases left unmatched: 17. CDR3 length equals 20 residues. Germline V gene sequence: CDR1 MNHNS, CDR2 SASEGT. In DNA, the CDR3 is TGTGCCAGCAGTGCTCTTCCCGGGACAGGGGGCTCGTTTTGGAATTCACCCCTCCACTTT. This codes for CASSALPGTGGSFWNSPLHF.

The chain carries TRBV6-2 or TRBV6-3 and TRBJ2-7; no clear D gene. The germline V gene has CDR1 MNHEY and CDR2 SVGEGT. The V gene lost 2 bases and the J gene lost 1 base, with 9 bases spanning the gap. This CDR3 contains 14 residues. The DNA of the CDR3 is TGTGCCAGCAGTTACCGGGCAGGTTCCTACGAGCAGTACTTC. As protein: CASSYRAGSYEQYF.

The table lists this clone with a count of one. The chain links TRBV3-1 (or the pseudogene TRBV3-2) to TRBJ1-5; D call uncertain. CDR1 and CDR2 (germline): LGHDT, YNNKEL (reference sequence). The V end lost 4 bases, the J end lost 4 bases, and 8 bases lay between the germline ends. The CDR3 covers 13 residues. The CDR3 nucleotides read TGTGCCAGCAGCCCGAGGGAAAATCAGCCCCAGCATTTT. Protein sequence: CASSPRENQPQHF.

The chain is built from TRBV7-6 and TRBJ1-1; the match to TRBD1 covers 7 bases. CDR3 length: 17 residues. CDR1 SGHVS and CDR2 FNYEAQ come from the germline V gene. V dropped 5 bases and J dropped 2; count of bases not matched to a gene: 14. The CDR3 nucleotides read TGTGCCAGCAGCACCAGATACAGGGGAACAACAAACACTGAAGCTTTCTTT. It translates to CASSTRYRGTTNTEAFF.

This clone has a single count. This chain uses TRBV11-2 with TRBJ2-1; 11 nucleotides align to TRBD2. The CDR3 length is 18 residues. The germline gives CDR1 SGHAT, CDR2 FQNNGV. V gave up 3 bases and J gave up 7 bases; unmatched junction bases: 14. The CDR3 here is CASSLDDPASGGFNEQFF. The DNA for the CDR3 is TGTGCCAGCAGCTTGGATGACCCCGCTAGCGGGGGGTTTAATGAGCAGTTCTTC.

V usage is TRBV6-4 and J usage is TRBJ2-1, with D maybe TRBD2 (6 bases). The germline V gene encodes CDR1 MRHNA and CDR2 SNTAGT. This CDR3 spans 14 amino acids. Between the trimmed V and J ends, which lost 4 bases and 2 bases, there was a span of 9 bases. The CDR3 coding sequence is TGTGCCAGCAGTGTGGGGGGAACCTACAATGAGCAGTTCTTC. It specifies CASSVGGTYNEQFF.

The chain links TRBV5-1 to TRBJ1-1; no clear D gene. The germline CDR1 and CDR2 sequences are SGHRS and YFSETQ. The CDR3 runs to 16 residues. V dropped 4 bases and J dropped 3 bases, with 19 bases sitting between them. CDR3 DNA sequence: TGCGCCAGCAGCCCCTCCGGAGCGGAACGGTACACTGAAGCTTTCTTT. Translated, it gives CASSPSGAERYTEAFF.

The J gene is TRBJ2-1, the V gene TRBV15; D may correspond to TRBD1 or TRBD2 (6 bases each). Trimming pared 4 bases from V and 7 bases from J, leaving 23 bases between. Germline V CDR1 and CDR2: LNHNV, YYDKDF (reference sequence). The CDR3 consists of 17 residues. CDR3 in amino acids: CATSTRLRGARSNEQFF. Here the CDR3 DNA reads TGTGCCACCAGCACCAGACTAAGGGGGGCACGAAGTAATGAGCAGTTCTTC.

This clone has only a few counts. The rearrangement joins TRBV6-1 to TRBJ2-7; TRBD1 is a possible D gene (6 bases). The germline CDR1 and CDR2 sequences are MNHNS and SASEGT. This CDR3 spans 15 amino acids. V was cut by 2 bases and J by 0 bases, with 11 bases left in between. CDR3 sequence reads: CASSELGGDSYEQYF. The CDR3 DNA is TGTGCCAGCAGTGAATTAGGGGGTGACTCCTACGAGCAGTACTTC.

This clone is a singleton in its sample. The CDR3 nucleotides read TGTGCCAGCGGACTACCGAGTGGGGAGGAGCAGTTCTTC. Translated, it gives CASGLPSGEEQFF. This chain uses TRBV5-6 with TRBJ2-1, with TRBD2 as a possible D gene (6 bases). CDR1 is SGHDT and CDR2 is YYEEEE in the germline V gene. This CDR3 is 13 amino acids long. Trimming stripped 7 bases from V and 10 bases from J, with 18 bases between.

The chain is built from TRBV5-5 and TRBJ2-7; either TRBD1 or TRBD2 may fit D (5 bases each). This CDR3 is built from 15 residues. Germline V gives CDR1 SGHKS, CDR2 YYEKEE (reference sequence). V was clipped by 0 bases and J by 0 bases, with 10 bases between them. The CDR3 DNA is TGTGCCAGCAGCTTGGCAGGGACCAGCTCCTACGAGCAGTACTTC. Amino acids: CASSLAGTSSYEQYF.